This T cell receptor beta chain was obtained from a study of cytomegalovirus exposure and HLA in healthy donors. Concerning this clone: Its antigen is as yet unknown.

Study results and caveats: A missense DCLRE1C variant was associated with V- and J-gene trimming of TCR beta chains in a later analysis, and an independent cohort replicated the association. Researchers counted approximately 160 TCR beta chains as cytomegalovirus-associated. More clonal expansion characterized HLA-associated TCR beta chains than equally common others in a later analysis.

Losses at the gene ends were 8 bases for V and 4 bases for J; bases not matched to a gene: 5. The CDR3 totals 13 residues. The germline V gene has CDR1 MDHEN and CDR2 SYDVKM. Both 60 Vbeta primers and 13 Jbeta primers went into the PCR. The method was immunoSEQ multiplex PCR; TCRdb's version includes in-frame clones alone and lacks a portion of them. The data contain 95,000 to 130,000 clones, 9.5% of them singletons. The chain links TRBV28 to TRBJ1-1; 9 bases fit TRBD1. The sequenced sample was PBMCs. The sequence derives from a man aged 25 to 40 in good health and CMV-seronegative. The CDR3: CASGTGWATEAFF. The CDR3 bases are TGTGCCAGCGGGACAGGGTGGGCCACTGAAGCTTTCTTT.